These T cell receptor beta chains were read from a single sample in a study of blood T cell repertoires in COVID-19. Data came from immunoSEQ multiplex PCR; TCRdb stores just in-frame clones and leaves some out. This sample yields just under 65,000 clones, of which around 85% are seen a single time; 1.2% belongs to the top ten. The sample comprised peripheral blood. Receptors originate from a man aged 35 to 55 with acute or convalescent COVID-19. The CDR3 runs from the conserved cysteine through the conserved F or W. The D gene is left open where the match is weak. Clone size is shown for a subset of rows, as once, few, many or a class of expanded clone.

v_call	j_call	d_call	clone_size	cdr3_aa	cdr3_nt
TRBV7-6	TRBJ1-6	TRBD1	NA	CASSLVVGTGGSPLHF	TGTGCCAGCAGCTTAGTTGTAGGGACAGGGGGATCACCCCTCCACTTT
TRBV11-3	TRBJ2-3	NA	once	CASSPRTGETDTQYF	TGTGCCAGCAGCCCCCGGACTGGCGAAACAGATACGCAGTATTTT
TRBV2	TRBJ1-2	TRBD1	NA	CASSGQGNYGYTF	TGTGCCAGCAGTGGACAGGGTAACTATGGCTACACCTTC
TRBV19	TRBJ1-5	NA	NA	CASNDRINQPQHF	TGTGCCAGTAATGACAGGATCAATCAGCCCCAGCATTTT
TRBV29-1	TRBJ1-2	NA	few	CSARGGAGSGYTF	TGCAGCGCCCGGGGGGGGGCTGGAAGTGGCTACACCTTC
TRBV6-1	TRBJ2-7	NA	NA	CASSEGGVSSYEQYF	TGTGCCAGCAGTGAAGGGGGGGTGAGCTCCTACGAGCAGTACTTC
TRBV5-4	TRBJ2-3	TRBD1	NA	CASSGSRTGGTDTQYF	TGTGCCAGCAGCGGGTCCCGGACAGGGGGCACAGATACGCAGTATTTT
TRBV18	TRBJ2-7	NA	NA	CASSFEAYEQYF	TGTGCCAGCTCTTTCGAGGCCTACGAGCAGTACTTC
TRBV2	TRBJ2-3	TRBD2	NA	CASSVTSGAYTLSTDTQYF	TGTGCCAGCAGTGTGACTAGCGGGGCCTACACCCTTAGCACAGATACGCAGTATTTT
TRBV15	TRBJ2-5	NA	NA	CATSREIFGWRQESTQYF	TGTGCCACCAGCAGAGAGATTTTCGGTTGGAGACAGGAGAGCACCCAGTACTTC
TRBV10-3	TRBJ2-3	NA	NA	CAIKGDNAPDTQYF	TGTGCCATCAAGGGGGACAACGCTCCAGATACGCAGTATTTT
TRBV2	TRBJ2-6	TRBD1	NA	CASRTVPGQGLYGANVLTF	TGTGCCAGCAGAACAGTACCGGGACAGGGGTTGTATGGGGCCAACGTCCTGACTTTC
TRBV3-1/TRBV3-2	TRBJ2-5	TRBD1	NA	CASSRWTGAEETQYF	TGTGCCAGCAGCCGGTGGACAGGCGCCGAAGAGACCCAGTACTTC
TRBV7-8	TRBJ1-1	NA	NA	CASSLPGGAEAFF	TGTGCCAGCAGCTTACCTGGGGGCGCTGAAGCTTTCTTT
TRBV6-5	TRBJ1-1	TRBD1	NA	CASSKKGTGNTEAFF	TGTGCCAGCAGTAAAAAAGGGACAGGGAACACTGAAGCTTTCTTT
TRBV12-5	TRBJ1-1	NA	NA	CASGLLTGLGTEAFF	TGTGCTAGTGGTTTGCTCACAGGGTTGGGCACTGAAGCTTTCTTT
TRBV6-5	TRBJ2-2	NA	NA	CASSQGNTGELFF	TGTGCCAGCAGTCAGGGTAACACCGGGGAGCTGTTTTTT
TRBV5-1	TRBJ2-7	TRBD1	NA	CASSLGAQGSYEQYF	TGCGCCAGCAGCTTGGGAGCACAGGGGTCTTACGAGCAGTACTTC
TRBV25-1	TRBJ1-5	TRBD1	NA	CASCITDRGRIRQPQHF	TGTGCCAGCTGTATTACAGACAGGGGGCGAATTAGGCAGCCCCAGCATTTT
TRBV29-1	TRBJ1-5	NA	NA	CSVDQGRGQPQHF	TGCAGCGTTGACCAGGGAAGGGGGCAGCCCCAGCATTTT
TRBV2	TRBJ1-4	TRBD1	few	CASKDRGLGEKLFF	TGTGCCAGCAAGGACAGGGGGCTTGGTGAAAAACTGTTTTTT
TRBV5-8	TRBJ2-3	NA	NA	CASSGTGPDTQYF	TGTGCCAGCAGCGGAACAGGGCCAGATACGCAGTATTTT
TRBV9	TRBJ2-1	TRBD2	NA	CASSVALAGGEQFF	TGTGCCAGCAGCGTAGCTCTAGCGGGGGGGGAGCAGTTCTTC
TRBV7-3	TRBJ2-1	TRBD2	few	CASSSSGPKDEQFF	TGTGCCAGCAGCTCTAGCGGGCCAAAGGATGAGCAGTTCTTC
TRBV28	TRBJ1-3	TRBD1	NA	CASSWGGQGAISGNTIYF	TGTGCCAGCAGTTGGGGCGGACAGGGGGCGATATCTGGAAACACCATATATTTT
TRBV29-1	TRBJ1-1	NA	NA	CSVGKRMRTEAFF	TGCAGCGTTGGTAAAAGAATGAGGACTGAAGCTTTCTTT
TRBV27	TRBJ2-7	NA	NA	CASSFWGAYEQYF	TGTGCCAGCAGTTTTTGGGGGGCCTACGAGCAGTACTTC
TRBV18	TRBJ1-4	NA	NA	CASSPGGSKEKLFF	TGTGCCAGCTCACCAGGGGGCTCAAAAGAAAAACTGTTTTTT
TRBV3-1/TRBV3-2	TRBJ1-3	NA	NA	CASSQETVRNTIYF	TGTGCCAGCAGCCAGGAGACGGTTCGAAACACCATATATTTT
TRBV4-1	TRBJ1-4	NA	NA	CASSRASGQINEKLFF	TGCGCCAGCAGCCGGGCCAGCGGACAGATTAATGAAAAACTGTTTTTT
TRBV5-5	TRBJ1-3	TRBD1	few	CASSFTGVSGNTIYF	TGTGCCAGCAGCTTTACAGGGGTATCTGGAAACACCATATATTTT
TRBV11-3	TRBJ2-7	NA	NA	CASSSVAFPGQVKQYF	TGTGCCAGCAGCTCTGTAGCGTTTCCCGGGCAGGTGAAGCAGTACTTC
TRBV6-5	TRBJ2-1	NA	NA	CASGEGGARENEQFF	TGTGCCAGCGGCGAGGGGGGGGCGAGGGAGAATGAGCAGTTCTTC
TRBV25-1	TRBJ1-4	NA	once	CASSESRGLATNEKLFF	TGTGCCAGCAGTGAATCGAGGGGGTTGGCAACTAATGAAAAACTGTTTTTT
TRBV7-9	TRBJ1-2	NA	NA	CASSFPGHHYTF	TGTGCCAGCAGCTTTCCGGGACACCACTACACCTTC
TRBV7-3	TRBJ2-3	TRBD2	NA	CASSLTPSRGGYNTDTQYF	TGTGCCAGCAGCTTAACTCCTAGCCGCGGGGGGTACAACACAGATACGCAGTATTTT
TRBV7-9	TRBJ2-7	NA	NA	CASSLTKQSGQYF	TGTGCCAGCAGCTTAACCAAACAGTCCGGGCAGTACTTC
TRBV18	TRBJ1-2	TRBD1	NA	CASSPGQPYGYTF	TGTGCCAGCTCACCGGGACAGCCCTATGGCTACACCTTC
TRBV7-2	TRBJ2-7	NA	NA	CASSSPGGQGHEQYF	TGTGCCAGCAGCTCACCCGGTGGGCAGGGCCACGAGCAGTACTTC
TRBV27	TRBJ1-6	TRBD1	NA	CASSSSTGVNSPLHF	TGTGCCAGCAGTTCATCTACAGGGGTGAATTCACCCCTCCACTTT
TRBV2	TRBJ1-5	NA	NA	CASAQANQPQHF	TGTGCCAGCGCACAGGCTAATCAGCCCCAGCATTTT
TRBV7-2	TRBJ1-5	TRBD1	NA	CASSTKTGWNQPQHF	TGTGCCAGCAGCACCAAGACAGGGTGGAATCAGCCCCAGCATTTT
TRBV6-1	TRBJ1-1	NA	NA	CASSDTGWTEAFF	TGTGCCAGCAGTGATACGGGATGGACTGAAGCTTTCTTT
TRBV7-2	TRBJ2-3	NA	NA	CASSLRSSNPPDTQYF	TGTGCCAGCAGCTTACGCTCGAGCAACCCCCCAGATACGCAGTATTTT
TRBV21-1	TRBJ1-5	NA	NA	CASSKDPVPSNQPQHF	TGTGCCAGCAGCAAAGATCCGGTCCCCAGCAATCAGCCCCAGCATTTT
TRBV6-6	TRBJ1-2	NA	once	CASTRGLNYGYTF	TGTGCCAGCACCAGAGGGCTTAACTATGGCTACACCTTC